This T cell receptor beta chain was sequenced during a study of radiation and T cells in renal cell carcinoma. Study conclusions and caveats: Irradiated tumors had higher TCR clonality than control tumors. Only small tumor regions of roughly 1 g were sampled.

Looked up from germline, CDR1 is SGHNT and CDR2 is YYREEE (reference sequence). This CDR3 spans 17 amino acids. Treatment indicated: treatment-naive control, cytoreductive nephrectomy. To note about this clone: Its target is unknown. Its ends do not fully match the called genes, so a read error is possible.

Produced via immunoSEQ multiplex PCR; TCRdb's table is partial and in-frame only. This table has more than 15,000 clones, roughly three fifths appearing once. The sample consisted of tumor tissue, taken from a patient whose treatment was nephrectomy without radiotherapy. The sequence was obtained from a man between 50 and 59 years old with renal cell carcinoma. The V gene is TRBV5-4, the J gene TRBJ2-1; D is perhaps TRBD2 (5 bases). The CDR3 region is CASGLDRSSFGSNEQFF. The CDR3 DNA follows: TGTGCCAGCGGCTTGGATCGGTCTAGCTTTGGGTCCAATGAGCAGTTCTTC. The whole variable domain, filled in from reference TRBV5-4 and TRBJ2-1, reads ETGVTQSPTHLIKTRGQQVTLRCSSQSGHNTVSWYQQALGQGPQFIFQYYREEENGRGNFPPRFSGLQFPNYSSELNVNALELDDSALYLCASGLDRSSFGSNEQFFGPGTRLTVL.